A selection of T cell receptor beta chains follows, all from one sample in a study of blood T cell repertoires in COVID-19. Method: immunoSEQ multiplex PCR; TCRdb's copy keeps in-frame clones and lacks some. This sample has over 25,000 clones, with about 91% found just once. The sample was peripheral blood. These receptors all come from a human donor with active COVID-19. The donor label of this sample is uncertain. The CDR3 runs from the conserved cysteine through the conserved F or W. Each record gives: V gene, J gene, D gene, clone size, CDR3 protein, CDR3 DNA. The D gene is left open where the match is weak. Size is omitted from some rows. Given values are once, few, many or a class for expanded clones.

>TRBV19|TRBJ1-5|-|once
CASSPNNQPQHF
TGTGCCAGTAGTCCTAACAATCAGCCCCAGCATTTT
>TRBV11-3|TRBJ2-3|-|-
CASSLGGSAGTDTQYF
TGTGCCAGCAGCTTAGGAGGGTCAGCAGGCACAGATACGCAGTATTTT
>TRBV28|TRBJ2-3|TRBD2|-
CASSWGGADTQYF
TGTGCCAGCAGTTGGGGAGGGGCAGATACGCAGTATTTT
>TRBV2|TRBJ1-5|-|-
CASTRLEATPYSNQPQHF
TGTGCCAGCACGCGATTGGAGGCGACCCCTTATAGCAATCAGCCCCAGCATTTT
>TRBV7-3|TRBJ2-2|TRBD2|-
CASSPSGGATGELFF
TGTGCCAGCAGCCCCAGCGGGGGGGCAACCGGGGAGCTGTTTTTT
>TRBV3-1/TRBV3-2|TRBJ2-2|-|-
CASSQNLGGGELFF
TGTGCCAGCAGCCAGAACCTCGGCGGCGGGGAGCTGTTTTTT
>TRBV5-1|TRBJ2-1|TRBD2|-
CASSSVTSGSEEQFF
TGCGCCAGCAGCTCAGTGACTAGCGGGAGTGAGGAGCAGTTCTTC
>TRBV7-2|TRBJ2-7|TRBD1|-
CASSESAGGEQYF
TGTGCCAGCAGCGAGTCCGCAGGGGGCGAGCAGTACTTC
>TRBV6-2/TRBV6-3|TRBJ1-5|-|-
CASSSNRDQPQHF
TGTGCCAGCAGCTCCAACAGGGATCAGCCCCAGCATTTT
>TRBV9|TRBJ2-7|-|-
CASSVGPGAYEQYF
TGTGCCAGCAGCGTAGGCCCGGGAGCCTACGAGCAGTACTTC
>TRBV18|TRBJ2-5|-|-
CASSPPQQETQYF
TGTGCCAGCTCACCACCCCAGCAAGAGACCCAGTACTTC
>TRBV7-6|TRBJ1-4|-|-
CASSLGQGFMEKLFF
TGTGCCAGCAGCTTAGGGCAGGGGTTCATGGAAAAACTGTTTTTT
>TRBV19|TRBJ2-7|-|-
CASSIQVGASYEQYF
TGTGCCAGTAGTATTCAGGTGGGGGCCTCCTACGAGCAGTACTTC
>TRBV11-1|TRBJ2-7|TRBD2|-
CASSLAAGGSYEQYF
TGTGCCAGCAGCTTAGCAGCGGGGGGATCCTACGAGCAGTACTTC
>TRBV6-5|TRBJ2-2|TRBD1|-
CAARTGDTGELFF
TGTGCCGCAAGGACAGGGGACACCGGGGAGCTGTTTTTT
>TRBV4-1|TRBJ2-2|TRBD2|-
CASSRDYLGGELFF
TGCGCCAGCAGTCGGGACTATTTGGGCGGGGAGCTGTTTTTT
>TRBV30|TRBJ2-7|-|-
CAWSAGGRREQYF
TGTGCCTGGAGTGCCGGAGGGAGGCGGGAGCAGTACTTC
>TRBV6-6|TRBJ2-7|TRBD1|-
CASRQLKGQFYEQYF
TGTGCCAGCAGGCAGCTAAAGGGACAGTTCTACGAGCAGTACTTC
>TRBV7-8|TRBJ2-1|TRBD2|-
CASSLELAVSSYNEQFF
TGTGCCAGCAGCTTGGAGCTAGCGGTAAGCTCCTACAATGAGCAGTTCTTC
>TRBV2|TRBJ2-1|TRBD2|-
CASKTSGGANEQFF
TGTGCCAGCAAGACTAGCGGGGGGGCTAATGAGCAGTTCTTC
>TRBV7-6|TRBJ2-1|-|-
CASSLLSVRSSYNEQFF
TGTGCCAGCAGCTTATTATCAGTCAGAAGCTCCTACAATGAGCAGTTCTTC
>TRBV18|TRBJ1-1|-|-
CASSPDRRNTEAFF
TGTGCCAGCTCTCCCGACAGGCGGAACACTGAAGCTTTCTTT
>TRBV12-3/TRBV12-4|TRBJ1-2|TRBD1|-
CASSQTGGYGYTF
TGTGCCAGCAGCCAAACAGGGGGGTATGGCTACACCTTC
>TRBV9|TRBJ2-3|TRBD2|-
CASSVVPSGWGGPTDTQYF
TGTGCCAGCAGCGTAGTCCCCTCCGGGTGGGGGGGTCCCACAGATACGCAGTATTTT
>TRBV13|TRBJ1-1|TRBD1|-
CASSLVQGEDFAEAFF
TGTGCCAGCAGCTTAGTACAGGGGGAAGATTTCGCTGAAGCTTTCTTT
>TRBV10-3|TRBJ2-4|-|-
CAISVGVAKNIQYF
TGTGCCATCAGTGTCGGGGTAGCCAAAAACATTCAGTACTTC
>TRBV5-4|TRBJ2-1|TRBD2|-
CASSEGLAGGYEQFF
TGTGCCAGCAGCGAGGGACTAGCGGGAGGCTATGAGCAGTTCTTC
>TRBV7-2|TRBJ2-3|TRBD2|-
CASSLAQAGITDTQYF
TGTGCCAGCAGCTTAGCTCAAGCGGGAATCACAGATACGCAGTATTTT
>TRBV18|TRBJ2-7|TRBD1|once
CASSPGTGGTYEQYF
TGTGCCAGCTCACCCGGGACAGGGGGCACTTACGAGCAGTACTTC
>TRBV19|TRBJ2-7|-|-
CASSMGSGGGEQYF
TGTGCCAGTAGTATGGGGAGTGGAGGTGGCGAGCAGTACTTC
>TRBV7-3|TRBJ2-3|TRBD2|-
CASSPSGGPPRSTDTQYF
TGTGCCAGCAGCCCCAGCGGGGGGCCTCCCAGAAGCACAGATACGCAGTATTTT
>TRBV18|TRBJ2-2|-|-
CASSPPTGNTGELFF
TGTGCCAGCTCACCACCGACAGGGAACACCGGGGAGCTGTTTTTT
>TRBV18|TRBJ2-3|-|-
CASSPQQGTDTQYF
TGTGCCAGCTCACCACAACAGGGAACAGATACGCAGTATTTT
>TRBV7-2|TRBJ1-6|-|-
CASSLIPGVSSYNSPLHF
TGTGCCAGCAGCTTAATACCAGGGGTCAGCTCCTATAATTCACCCCTCCACTTT
>TRBV6-5|TRBJ2-1|-|-
CASSYPAGGNEQFF
TGTGCCAGCAGTTACCCAGCGGGTGGCAATGAGCAGTTCTTC
>TRBV11-3|TRBJ2-1|-|-
CASSRRSSYNEQFF
TGTGCCAGCAGCCGTCGGAGCTCCTACAATGAGCAGTTCTTC
>TRBV28|TRBJ2-1|TRBD2|-
CASRGLAGETYNEQFF
TGTGCCAGCCGGGGACTAGCGGGAGAAACATACAATGAGCAGTTCTTC
>TRBV5-1|TRBJ1-5|-|few
CASSLQGVGRDQPQHF
TGCGCCAGCAGCTTACAGGGTGTGGGGAGAGATCAGCCCCAGCATTTT
>TRBV2|TRBJ2-1|-|-
CASSEGGRGEQFF
TGTGCCAGCAGTGAGGGGGGAAGGGGTGAGCAGTTCTTC
>TRBV9|TRBJ2-1|TRBD2|-
CASSVGGRAYNEQFF
TGTGCCAGCAGCGTAGGCGGGAGGGCCTACAATGAGCAGTTCTTC
>TRBV13|TRBJ2-3|TRBD1|-
CASSSTGTGGADTQYF
TGTGCCAGCAGTTCCACCGGGACAGGGGGCGCAGATACGCAGTATTTT
>TRBV4-3|TRBJ2-7|-|-
CASSQHRVYEQYF
TGCGCCAGCAGCCAACACAGGGTCTACGAGCAGTACTTC
>TRBV4-2|TRBJ2-7|TRBD1|few
CASSPTGTGAYEQYF
TGTGCCAGCAGCCCAACCGGGACAGGGGCCTACGAGCAGTACTTC